These 11 T cell receptor beta chains came from one sample sequenced in a study of T cell repertoires in cytomegalovirus infection. TCRdb re-analysed the reads in MiXCR, keeping a single row per CDR3 protein. The table has fewer than 1,000,000 distinct CDR3 sequences, roughly 30% seen once. These receptors are not linked to any known antigen. This specimen was cultured CD8+ T cells from PBMCs, taken from culture after CMV antigen stimulation. The receptor set was obtained from a human donor in good health (CMV status not recorded). Some clones in this sample may be carry-over from other donors' samples.

V is TRBV19 and J is TRBJ2-2; no reliable D call. Trimming took off 0 bases at V and 4 bases at J, with 9 bases between the two ends. The CDR3 loop spans 15 amino acids. Germline V lookup: CDR1 LNHDA, CDR2 SQIVND (reference sequence). CDR3 amino acids: CASSIDLGSTGELFF. The CDR3 DNA follows: TGTGCCAGTAGTATAGATCTGGGAAGCACCGGGGAGCTGTTTTTT.

This chain joins TRBV7-9 and TRBJ1-2; no definite D call. From germline, CDR1 is SEHNR and CDR2 FQNEAQ (reference sequence). The CDR3 contains 11 residues. Trimming removed 0 bases at V and 8 bases at J, with 4 bases between. The CDR3 reads CASSLALGYTF. The CDR3 bases are TGTGCCAGCAGCTTAGCCTTAGGCTACACCTTC. Together with reference TRBV7-9 and TRBJ1-2, the CDR3 gives the full variable domain: DTGVSQNPRHKITKRGQNVTFRCDPISEHNRLYWYRQTLGQGPEFLTYFQNEAQLEKSRLLSDRFSAERPKGSFSTLEIQRTEQGDSAMYLCASSLALGYTFGSGTRLTVV.

V gene TRBV19 combines with J gene TRBJ2-3; 8 nucleotides agree with TRBD2. The CDR3 length is 15 residues. Germline lookup yields CDR1 LNHDA and CDR2 SQIVND (reference sequence). The trim removed 4 bases at V and 1 base at J, leaving 4 bases unmatched. For the CDR3, the DNA is TGTGCCAGTAGTACCCAGCGGGGGCGCACAGATACGCAGTATTTT. Translating gives CASSTQRGRTDTQYF. The entire variable domain, with the rest obtained from reference TRBV19 and TRBJ2-3, is as follows: DGGITQSPKYLFRKEGQNVTLSCEQNLNHDAMYWYRQDPGQGLRLIYYSQIVNDFQKGDIAEGYSVSREKKESFPLTVTSAQKNPTAFYLCASSTQRGRTDTQYFGPGTRLTVL.

CDR3 protein: CASRQNNYNEQFF. CDR3 bases: TGTGCCAGCAGACAAAACAACTACAATGAGCAGTTCTTC. The genes are TRBV12-3 or TRBV12-4 and TRBJ2-1; unclear D gene. The CDR3 is 13 amino acids. V gave up 6 bases and J gave up 3 bases, with 9 bases separating them.

The chain couples TRBV6-2 or TRBV6-3 to TRBJ1-5; no definite D call. Trimming took off 2 bases at V and 3 bases at J, with 11 bases between the two ends. The CDR3 loop spans 15 amino acids. Germline assignment: CDR1 MNHEY and CDR2 SVGEGT. Here the CDR3 reads CASSYLRRDNQPQHF. Here the CDR3 DNA reads TGTGCCAGCAGTTACCTGAGGAGGGACAATCAGCCCCAGCATTTT.

In this sample, this clonotype turned up many times. The chain has TRBV15 and TRBJ1-2; 7 nucleotides line up with TRBD1. The CDR3 is 16 residues long. Germline values: CDR1 LNHNV, CDR2 YYDKDF (reference sequence). The junction had 15 bases not matched to a gene; V was cut back by 3 bases and J by 8 bases. The CDR3 loop is CATSRPDFTGVRGYTF. The CDR3 DNA is TGTGCCACCAGCAGGCCCGATTTCACAGGGGTGAGAGGCTACACCTTC. The whole variable domain, remainder taken from reference TRBV15 and TRBJ1-2, is DAMVIQNPRYQVTQFGKPVTLSCSQTLNHNVMYWYQQKSSQAPKLLFHYYDKDFNNEADTPDNFQSRRPNTSFCFLDIRSPGLGDTAMYLCATSRPDFTGVRGYTFGSGTRLTVV.

This clonotype was recorded many times. J is TRBJ1-1 and V is TRBV7-6; possibly TRBD1 for D (6 bases). CDR1 and CDR2 (germline): SGHVS, FNYEAQ. This CDR3 has 13 residues. Trimming removed 7 bases at V and 3 bases at J, with 12 bases between. The CDR3 region is CASMGGLDTEAFF. CDR3 sequence (DNA): TGTGCCAGCATGGGGGGGCTGGACACTGAAGCTTTCTTT.

V and J are TRBV6-5 and TRBJ1-2, with D uncertain. Germline CDR1 and CDR2: MNHEY and SVGAGI. This CDR3 is 13 amino acids long. The V gene lost 6 bases and the J gene lost 4 bases, with 12 bases spanning the gap. The CDR3 loop is CASRPRAAYGYTF. In DNA, the CDR3 is TGTGCCAGCAGACCTCGGGCCGCCTATGGCTACACCTTC.

This clonotype was seen a few times. The chain uses TRBV11-1 and TRBJ2-7; 7 nucleotides line up with TRBD2. Germline lookup yields CDR1 SGHAT and CDR2 FQDESV (reference sequence). The CDR3 covers 15 residues. V was pared by 0 bases and J by 3 bases, with 5 bases of the junction left unmatched. This CDR3 reads CASSLAAGDFYEQYF. DNA of the CDR3: TGTGCCAGCAGCTTAGCTGCGGGGGACTTCTACGAGCAGTACTTC.

The J gene is TRBJ2-1, the V gene TRBV6-1, with D tentatively TRBD1 (5 bases). Germline lookup yields CDR1 MNHNS and CDR2 SASEGT. There are 13 residues in the CDR3. V lost 6 bases and J 7 bases, leaving 13 bases between the germline ends. The CDR3 loop reads CASRWGPQNEQFF. Written as DNA, the CDR3 is TGTGCCAGCAGGTGGGGCCCCCAAAATGAGCAGTTCTTC.

This clonotype has more than one count but fewer than ten. The chain joins TRBV20-1 to TRBJ2-2; 10 positions match TRBD2. Losses at the gene ends were 5 bases for V and 2 bases for J; bases not matched to a gene: 11. CDR1 is DFQATT, CDR2 SNEGSKA, per germline (reference sequence). The CDR3 has 17 residues. The CDR3 DNA reads as TGCAGTGCTGCCCCTTCGGAGCGGGGGGGCAACACCGGGGAGCTGTTTTTT. Translation: CSAAPSERGGNTGELFF.